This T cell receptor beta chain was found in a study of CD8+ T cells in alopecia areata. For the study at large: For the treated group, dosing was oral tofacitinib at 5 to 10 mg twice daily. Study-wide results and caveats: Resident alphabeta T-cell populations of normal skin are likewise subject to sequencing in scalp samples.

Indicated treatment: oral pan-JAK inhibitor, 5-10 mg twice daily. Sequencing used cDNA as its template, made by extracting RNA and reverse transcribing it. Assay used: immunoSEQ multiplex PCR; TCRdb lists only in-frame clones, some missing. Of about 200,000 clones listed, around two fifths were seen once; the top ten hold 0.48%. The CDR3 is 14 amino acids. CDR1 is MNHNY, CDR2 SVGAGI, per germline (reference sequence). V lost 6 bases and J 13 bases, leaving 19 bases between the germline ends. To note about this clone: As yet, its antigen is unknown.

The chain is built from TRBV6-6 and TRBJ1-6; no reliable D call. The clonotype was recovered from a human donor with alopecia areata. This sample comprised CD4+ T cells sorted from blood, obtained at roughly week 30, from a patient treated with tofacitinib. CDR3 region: CASRDRVADGPLHF. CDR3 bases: TGTGCCAGCAGGGACCGGGTTGCCGATGGGCCCCTCCACTTT.